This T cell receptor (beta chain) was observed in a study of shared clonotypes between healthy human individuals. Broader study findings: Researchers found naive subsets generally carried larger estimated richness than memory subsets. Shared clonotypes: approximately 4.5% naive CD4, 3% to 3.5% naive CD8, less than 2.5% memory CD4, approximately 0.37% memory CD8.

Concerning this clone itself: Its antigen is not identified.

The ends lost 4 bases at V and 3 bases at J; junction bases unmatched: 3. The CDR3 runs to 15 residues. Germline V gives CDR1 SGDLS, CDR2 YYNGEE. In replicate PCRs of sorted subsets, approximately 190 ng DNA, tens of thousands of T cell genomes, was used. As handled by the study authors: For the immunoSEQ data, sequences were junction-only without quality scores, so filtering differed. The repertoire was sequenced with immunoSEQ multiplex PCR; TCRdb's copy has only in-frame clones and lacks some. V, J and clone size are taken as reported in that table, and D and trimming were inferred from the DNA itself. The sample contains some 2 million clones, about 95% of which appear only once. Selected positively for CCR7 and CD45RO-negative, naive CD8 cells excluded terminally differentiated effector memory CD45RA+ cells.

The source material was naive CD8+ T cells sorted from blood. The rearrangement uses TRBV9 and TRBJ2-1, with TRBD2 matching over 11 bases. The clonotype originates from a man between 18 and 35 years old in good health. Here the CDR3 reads CASSLSGGDYNEQFF. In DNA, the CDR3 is TGTGCCAGCAGCCTTAGCGGGGGGGACTACAATGAGCAGTTCTTC.